The 20 T cell receptor beta chains in this list originate from one sample, sequenced in a study of Tregs in tolerant kidney transplant recipients. Profiling relied on immunoSEQ multiplex PCR, and the TCRdb table lists in-frame clones only, not all of them. The profile shows roughly 19,000 clones, about two thirds of them singletons. For these receptors, no antigen is known. Material for sequencing was Tregs from blood cultured with allogeneic cells. The origin of the receptors is a human donor in good health.

J is TRBJ2-3 and V is TRBV18, with 14 positions matching TRBD2. The CDR3 has 15 residues. Germline values: CDR1 KGHSH, CDR2 LQKENI. The V segment lost 5 bases and the J segment 5 bases; nucleotides outside the gene matches: 3. CDR3 amino acids: CASSTGLAGVDTQYF. The DNA for the CDR3 is TGTGCCAGCTCAACGGGACTAGCGGGAGTAGATACGCAGTATTTT.

The rearrangement uses TRBV6-1 and TRBJ1-5; possibly TRBD1 for D (6 bases). V lost 2 bases and J 5 bases, leaving 16 bases between the germline ends. The CDR3 has 16 residues. Germline-derived CDR1 and CDR2 are MNHNS and SASEGT. The CDR3 DNA sequence: TGTGCCAGCAGTGAATATTTGGCAGGGGTATATCAGCCCCAGCATTTT. It codes for CASSEYLAGVYQPQHF.

The chain recombines TRBV6-5 with TRBJ2-7, with D perhaps given as TRBD1 or TRBD2 (5 bases each). V shed 8 bases and J shed 2 bases, with 13 bases lying between them. The CDR3 is made up of 13 amino acids. Per germline, CDR1 MNHEY and CDR2 SVGAGI. This chain's CDR3 is CASGQGRTYEQYF. Here the CDR3 DNA reads TGTGCCAGCGGCCAGGGACGAACCTACGAGCAGTACTTC.

The chain links TRBV25-1 to TRBJ1-6; TRBD1 might be the D (6 bases). V was trimmed by 4 bases and J by 7 bases, leaving 8 bases between them. The CDR3 runs 13 residues. The germline V gene has CDR1 MGHDK and CDR2 SYGVNS. Here the CDR3 reads CASSGQGNSPLHF. CDR3 nucleotides: TGTGCCAGCAGTGGTCAGGGGAATTCACCCCTCCACTTT.

The CDR3: CASSSGTGFRPQHF. The CDR3 DNA reads TGCGCCAGCAGTTCCGGGACAGGGTTTCGGCCCCAGCATTTT. V gene TRBV10-2 combines with J gene TRBJ1-5; 9 positions match TRBD1. The CDR3 extends over 14 amino acids. Germline lookup yields CDR1 WSHSY and CDR2 SAAADI. With 5 bases clipped from V and 9 bases from J, the junction kept 8 bases outside the gene matches.

CDR3 DNA: TGCGCCAGCAGCTTGGCGACCGGGACCCCCGGGCGGAATGAGCAGTTCTTC. Translating gives CASSLATGTPGRNEQFF. The chain combines TRBV5-1 with TRBJ2-1, with D perhaps matching TRBD1 or TRBD2 (5 bases each). The CDR3 spans 17 residues. CDR1 and CDR2 from the germline V gene are SGHRS and YFSETQ. With 0 bases removed from V and 7 bases from J, the gap between germline ends came to 20 bases.

This clone appeared once. The chain uses TRBV27 and TRBJ2-1; 9 bases are a match to TRBD2. Germline V gives CDR1 MNHEY, CDR2 SMNVEV (reference sequence). The trim removed 3 bases at V and 2 bases at J, leaving 5 bases unmatched. The CDR3 loop spans 16 amino acids. CDR3 in amino acids: CASSFSSGIPYNEQFF. The CDR3 nucleotides read TGTGCCAGCAGTTTTTCTAGCGGGATCCCCTACAATGAGCAGTTCTTC.

The chain couples TRBV10-3 to TRBJ1-3; D remains unclear. CDR1 is ENHRY, CDR2 SYGVKD, per germline. This CDR3 comprises 10 residues. V lost 10 bases and J 0 bases, leaving 1 base between the germline ends. The CDR3 nucleotides are TGTGCCACCTCTGGAAACACCATATATTTT. It yields the protein CATSGNTIYF.

This chain uses TRBV6-5 with TRBJ2-7; 8 bases line up with TRBD1. The CDR3 is 15 amino acids. Germline CDR1 MNHEY, CDR2 SVGAGI. Losses at the gene ends were 6 bases for V and 0 bases for J; bases not matched to a gene: 7. As DNA, the CDR3 is TGTGCCAGCAGGGGGACAGGTGGGAGCTCCTACGAGCAGTACTTC. It is translated as CASRGTGGSSYEQYF.

The V call is TRBV5-1, the J call TRBJ2-2; D remains unclear. This CDR3 is 15 amino acids long. Germline V gene lookup returns CDR1 SGHRS and CDR2 YFSETQ. V lost 4 bases, J lost 1 base, and 11 bases lay in between. The CDR3 reads CASSPQPKNTGELFF. The CDR3, as DNA: TGCGCCAGCAGCCCCCAGCCTAAGAACACCGGGGAGCTGTTTTTT. Full variable domain (outside the CDR3, taken from reference TRBV5-1 and TRBJ2-2): KAGVTQTPRYLIKTRGQQVTLSCSPISGHRSVSWYQQTPGQGLQFLFEYFSETQRNKGNFPGRFSGRQFSNSRSEMNVSTLELGDSALYLCASSPQPKNTGELFFGEGSRLTVL.

V usage is TRBV6-5 and J usage is TRBJ1-1; D is uncertain. There are 13 residues in the CDR3. The germline V gene encodes CDR1 MNHEY and CDR2 SVGAGI. Trimming pared 2 bases from V and 1 base from J, leaving 5 bases between. CDR3 nucleotide sequence: TGTGCCAGCAGTTACGGGCCGAACACTGAAGCTTTCTTT. Translated, it gives CASSYGPNTEAFF.

The chain has TRBV30 and TRBJ1-1; D is perhaps TRBD1 (6 bases). The CDR3 consists of 13 residues. CDR1 is GTSNPN, CDR2 SVGIG, per germline (reference sequence). V was clipped by 2 bases and J by 5 bases, with 12 bases between them. The CDR3 DNA is TGTGCCTGGAGTACCACAGGGCGGACTGAAGCTTTCTTT. Residues: CAWSTTGRTEAFF.

The chain combines TRBV19 with TRBJ2-1; 11 nucleotides line up with TRBD2. The CDR3 has 17 residues. CDR1 is LNHDA, CDR2 SQIVND, per germline (reference sequence). V was clipped by 3 bases and J by 4 bases; unmatched bases: 8. The DNA of the CDR3 is TGTGCCAGTAGTATGTCGCTAGCGGGGGGCCTTTACAATGAGCAGTTCTTC. It is translated as CASSMSLAGGLYNEQFF.

The rearrangement links TRBV7-9 to TRBJ1-4; the D is unclear. There are 12 residues in the CDR3. Deletions cut 5 bases from V and 5 bases from J, with 6 bases between. The germline CDR1 and CDR2 sequences are SEHNR and FQNEAQ (reference sequence). CDR3 amino acids: CASSQINEKLFF. In DNA, the CDR3 is TGTGCCAGCAGCCAGATAAATGAAAAACTGTTTTTT. Full variable domain (remainder filled in from reference TRBV7-9 and TRBJ1-4): DTGVSQNPRHKITKRGQNVTFRCDPISEHNRLYWYRQTLGQGPEFLTYFQNEAQLEKSRLLSDRFSAERPKGSFSTLEIQRTEQGDSAMYLCASSQINEKLFFGSGTQLSVL.

V gene TRBV7-3 combines with J gene TRBJ2-5; 10 nucleotides line up with TRBD2. V lost 2 bases, J lost 11 bases, and 8 bases stayed unmatched. The CDR3 is 14 amino acids. Germline loops: CDR1 SGHTA, CDR2 FQGTGA. Written as DNA, the CDR3 is TGTGCCAGCAGCTTAGAACTAGCGGGGCCGCCACAGTACTTC. Translation gives CASSLELAGPPQYF.

As for this clone: One end of the junction is discordant with germline, which a read error may explain. The CDR3 DNA is TGTGCTAGCAGCCCCGGACAGGGGGCTTTCCAGTACTTC. Translating gives CASSPGQGAFQYF. The chain recombines TRBV7-7 with TRBJ2-5, with 11 bases aligning to TRBD1. The CDR3 length is 13 residues. The germline gives CDR1 SSHAT, CDR2 FNYEAQ (reference sequence). The whole variable domain, remainder taken from reference TRBV7-7 and TRBJ2-5, is GAGVSQSPRYKVTKRGQDVTLRCDPISSHATLYWYQQALGQGPEFLTYFNYEAQPDKSGLPSDRFSAERPEGSISTLTIQRTEQRDSAMYRCASSPGQGAFQYFGPGTRLLVL.

This sequence joins TRBV2 and TRBJ1-2, with D tentatively TRBD1 (6 bases). CDR3 length: 13 residues. In germline, CDR1 is SNHLY, CDR2 FYNNEI. V shed 6 bases and J shed 2 bases, with 10 bases lying between them. The CDR3 loop is CASSSQGNYGYTF. In DNA, the CDR3 is TGTGCCAGCAGCTCACAGGGAAACTATGGCTACACCTTC.

The V call is TRBV25-1, the J call TRBJ1-2, with 10 nucleotides matching TRBD1. This CDR3 comprises 13 residues. Per the germline V gene, CDR1 is MGHDK and CDR2 is SYGVNS. Trimming removed 6 bases from V and 7 bases from J; junction bases left unmatched: 5. The CDR3 sequence is CASRVGTGVGYTF. CDR3 coding DNA: TGTGCCAGCAGAGTGGGGACAGGGGTTGGCTACACCTTC.

J is TRBJ1-2 and V is TRBV6-6; TRBD1 might be the D (6 bases). Germline CDR1 is MNHNY and CDR2 is SVGAGI (reference sequence). Trimming removed 8 bases at V and 8 bases at J, with 9 bases between. The CDR3 totals 10 residues. The CDR3 loop reads CASYQGGYTF. DNA for the CDR3: TGTGCCAGCTACCAGGGGGGCTACACCTTC.

The chain joins TRBV6-1 to TRBJ1-2, with D uncertain. The length of the CDR3 is 10 residues. Germline CDR1 reads MNHNS; CDR2 reads SASEGT. Trimming shortened V by 7 bases and J by 2 bases, and 2 bases separated the two germline ends. CDR3 sequence: CASKNYGYTF. The CDR3 DNA follows: TGTGCCAGCAAGAACTATGGCTACACCTTC.